One sample yielded the 8 T cell receptor beta chains listed below, sequenced in a study of cytotoxic CD8 clonotypes in ibrutinib-treated CLL. Method: immunoSEQ multiplex PCR; TCRdb's copy keeps in-frame clones and lacks some. The repertoire holds some 46,000 clones, 55% to 80% seen once, with 13% in the top ten. Material: PBMCs, obtained after 12 months of ibrutinib treatment. These receptors all stem from a human donor with chronic lymphocytic leukemia.

V gene TRBV21-1 combines with J gene TRBJ2-5. TRBV21-1 is a pseudogene. The CDR3 is 14 amino acids. CDR3 in DNA: TGTGCCAGCAGCATGCAGGAGACTCAAGAGACCCAGTACTTC. It yields the protein CASSMQETQETQYF.

The rearrangement uses TRBV11-3 and TRBJ2-2, with TRBD1 matching 9 bases. Trimming cost V 5 bases and J 4 bases; bases outside gene matches: 2. CDR1 SGHNT and CDR2 YENEEA come from the germline V gene. The CDR3 extends over 14 amino acids. The CDR3 here is CASSRDRVTGELFF. CDR3 nucleotides: TGTGCCAGCAGCCGGGACAGGGTCACCGGGGAGCTGTTTTTT. The full variable domain, rest sourced from reference TRBV11-3 and TRBJ2-2, is EAGVVQSPRYKIIEKKQPVAFWCNPISGHNTLYWYLQNLGQGPELLIRYENEEAVDDSQLPKDRFSAERLKGVDSTLKIQPAELGDSAVYLCASSRDRVTGELFFGEGSRLTVL.

The chain links TRBV5-4 to TRBJ1-2, with 11 bases fitting TRBD1. Trimming removed 3 bases from V and 7 bases from J; junction bases left unmatched: 8. The CDR3 is 15 amino acids. Looked up from germline, CDR1 is SGHNT and CDR2 is YYREEE (reference sequence). In nucleotides, the CDR3 is TGTGCCAGCAGCTCCCCCACGGACAGGGGGCTTGGCTACACCTTC. The encoded protein is CASSSPTDRGLGYTF.

This chain connects TRBV18 to TRBJ2-3, with 8 bases that match TRBD2. CDR1 and CDR2 from the germline V gene are KGHSH and LQKENI. The CDR3 has 17 residues. Unmatched junction bases numbered 12, after V lost 6 bases and J lost 1 base. The chain's CDR3 is CASSPIGGADGTDTQYF. DNA of the CDR3: TGTGCCAGCTCGCCTATCGGGGGGGCCGACGGCACAGATACGCAGTATTTT.

This clone was seen only a few times. The chain employs TRBV2 and TRBJ1-2, with D perhaps matching TRBD1 (5 bases). V gave up 8 bases and J gave up 1 base, with 8 bases separating them. Germline V CDR1 and CDR2: SNHLY, FYNNEI. The CDR3 contains 12 residues. CDR3 DNA sequence: TGTGCCAGCGGGGGGGGTAACTATGGCTACACCTTC. This encodes CASGGGNYGYTF.

The chain has TRBV9 and TRBJ2-7; tentative D call: TRBD1 (6 bases). Trimming removed 6 bases at V and 3 bases at J, with 19 bases between. The germline V gene encodes CDR1 SGDLS and CDR2 YYNGEE. This CDR3 contains 15 residues. The CDR3 DNA sequence: TGTGCCAGCACCAAGGGCAGGGGTGGCGTCTACGAGCAGTACTTC. Encoded protein: CASTKGRGGVYEQYF.

CDR3 sequence reads: CASSFYGLSTDTQYF. DNA of the CDR3: TGCGCCAGCAGCTTCTACGGACTGAGCACAGATACGCAGTATTTT. V gene TRBV5-1 combines with J gene TRBJ2-3; TRBD2 is a possible D gene (5 bases). The CDR3 covers 15 residues. V gave up 2 bases and J gave up 0 bases, with 10 bases separating them. Germline CDR1 is SGHRS and CDR2 is YFSETQ.

The chain has TRBV29-1 and TRBJ2-7; D gene uncertain. This CDR3 has 12 residues. Trimming left V 6 bases short and J 0 bases short, with 9 bases between. Germline V gives CDR1 SQVTM, CDR2 ANQGSEA. CDR3 DNA sequence: TGCAGCGTGACCACGAGCTCCTACGAGCAGTACTTC. As protein: CSVTTSSYEQYF.